This T cell receptor (beta chain) was profiled in a study of control samples from healthy donors and cancer patients. Sequenced by immunoSEQ multiplex PCR; TCRdb stores in-frame clones only, minus some. This table holds roughly 140,000 clones, 75% to 90% found once. The receptor's source is a man aged 25 to 45 in good health. The sequenced sample was blood.

The CDR3 loop is CASSSRGGTGLKTEAFF. Here the CDR3 DNA reads TGTGCCAGCTCATCCCGGGGGGGGACAGGCTTAAAGACTGAAGCTTTCTTT. This chain links TRBV18 with TRBJ1-1; 8 bases align to TRBD1. The CDR3 consists of 17 residues. Germline trimming cut 5 bases from V and 5 bases from J; bases unmatched to any gene: 16. CDR1 and CDR2 from the germline V gene are KGHSH and LQKENI.